Here is one T cell receptor (beta chain) with its context. Using immunoSEQ multiplex PCR, the repertoire was profiled, and TCRdb retains in-frame clones only, with some absent. The repertoire holds more than 80,000 clones, with about 89% as singletons. This sample was taken from a study of OX40 agonist ivuxolimab in advanced cancers. In the study overall: Ivuxolimab was administered intravenously to patients at 0.01 to 10 mg/kg every 2 weeks.

Cycle 7 day 1, cycle 4 day 1, and baseline were the timepoints at which blood was sampled. Germline lookup yields CDR1 KGHSH and CDR2 LQKENI. This CDR3 spans 18 amino acids. Losses at the gene ends were 3 bases for V and 1 base for J; bases not matched to a gene: 8. J is TRBJ2-6 and V is TRBV18; 8 nucleotides line up with TRBD2. The source of this sequence is an adult with an advanced solid tumor such as melanoma, head and neck, liver or kidney cancer. The sequencing here drew on CD4+ or CD8+ T cells sorted from blood, taken in a trial of the OX40 agonist ivuxolimab. As DNA, the CDR3 is TGTGCCAGCTCACCTTTAACGGGAGGGCGGTCTGGGGCCAACGTCCTGACTTTC. It is translated as CASSPLTGGRSGANVLTF.